A selection of T cell receptor beta chains follows, all from one sample in a study of regulatory T cells in long-lasting Graves disease. In TCRdb, the multiplex PCR reads were re-called with MiXCR into one record per CDR3 protein. The table includes under 400,000 distinct CDR3 sequences, approximately 15% detected once. These data were also filed under a second study, of T cells in Graves' hyperthyroidism and ophthalmopathy.

The sample was peripheral blood mononuclear cells (PBMCs), taken at new diagnosis, from a patient treated with antithyroid drugs. These receptors were obtained from a middle-aged man with Graves disease. The conserved cysteine and the conserved F or W are not part of the CDR3 here. Fields, in order: clone size, J gene, CDR3 length, V gene, CDR3 protein. The size field is filled for only some rows; it gives once, few, many or a size class.

>many|TRBJ1-1|14|TRBV6-1
ASSEFAAPMNTEAF
>many|TRBJ1-1|13|TRBV7-9
ASSLTLQGTSEAF
>many|TRBJ2-3|15|TRBV6-1
ASSDWTSGGGGDTQY
>many|TRBJ2-1|13|TRBV11-2
ASSLIRGSYNEQF
>many|TRBJ2-7|13|TRBV2
ASSEGQIVLHEQY
>many|TRBJ1-6|14|TRBV7-2
ASSSTPLTGSSPLH
>-|TRBJ2-7|13|TRBV25-1
ASSRRRGSSYEQY
>many|TRBJ1-1|12|TRBV6-5
ASSYGGPGTEAF
>-|TRBJ2-1|10|TRBV2
ATRTGGNEQF
>many|TRBJ1-4|11|TRBV18
ASSLGDGEKLF
>-|TRBJ2-7|12|TRBV4-1
ASSLRSDRREQY
>few|TRBJ2-1|12|TRBV24-1
ATRGQGSYNEQF
>-|TRBJ2-7|13|TRBV29-1
SVEWDLDSGYEQY
>-|TRBJ1-5|13|TRBV19
ASSIPGTGNQPQH
>many|TRBJ2-7|12|TRBV4-2
ASSQVTGNYEQY
>many|TRBJ2-7|12|TRBV29-1
SVEGAGGTYEQY
>-|TRBJ2-7|10|TRBV27
ASRSAGYEQY
>many|TRBJ2-5|13|TRBV6-5
ASSYRGGHQETQY
>-|TRBJ2-1|13|TRBV28
ASRRAGVTYNEQF
>many|TRBJ1-1|16|TRBV11-3
ASSLARTGGESDTEAF
>-|TRBJ1-2|13|TRBV28
ASSPWTGTSYGYT
>few|TRBJ2-5|13|TRBV29-1
SVVGLPGGGETQY
>few|TRBJ1-5|13|TRBV15
AEEWALYSNQPQH
>-|TRBJ2-5|12|TRBV20-1
SARVLGEQETQY
>few|TRBJ2-7|13|TRBV7-2
ASSKRRGSGYEQY
>many|TRBJ2-7|12|TRBV2
ASRGTWLSYEQY
>many|TRBJ2-7|10|TRBV28
ASHRAGYEQY
>many|TRBJ2-7|14|TRBV11-2
ASSLRSGGQTYEQY
>many|TRBJ1-4|13|TRBV6-2/TRBV6-3
ASSYSSLGGEKLF
>many|TRBJ2-7|12|TRBV3-1
ASSQAAGSYEQY
>many|TRBJ2-3|9|TRBV12-3/TRBV12-4
ASSLRDTQY
>many|TRBJ1-2|12|TRBV11-2
ASSTILTGDGYT
>-|TRBJ1-3|14|TRBV7-2
ASSFSQGASGNTIY
>few|TRBJ2-1|12|TRBV18
ASSPPRLYNEQF
>-|TRBJ1-2|14|TRBV7-9
ASSLGGQGAIVGYT
>once|TRBJ1-2|10|TRBV20-1
SARPSNYGYT
>many|TRBJ2-7|16|TRBV5-1
ASSFPGQGKRESYEQY
>many|TRBJ2-1|10|TRBV20-1
SASDRGHEQF
>many|TRBJ1-1|11|TRBV3-1
ASTPGMRAEAF
>many|TRBJ2-7|13|TRBV28
ASRRTGGTTYEQY
>-|TRBJ2-7|11|TRBV4-2
ASSHRDRAEQY
>few|TRBJ2-7|11|TRBV4-1
ASSQVLGYEQY
>-|TRBJ2-7|11|TRBV3-1
ASSQAATYEQY
>many|TRBJ2-3|13|TRBV2
ASRGQSLYTDTQY
>many|TRBJ1-5|14|TRBV27
ASSFSGRNSNQPQH
>once|TRBJ1-2|14|TRBV20-1
SAEGSGSAANYGYT
>-|TRBJ1-5|12|TRBV2
ASRLRGWAQPRH
>-|TRBJ2-1|10|TRBV18
ASSPSYDEQF
>few|TRBJ2-2|15|TRBV12-3/TRBV12-4
ASSLGARTGGVGELF
>few|TRBJ2-2|14|TRBV5-1
ASSLGPLDGAGELF
>few|TRBJ1-2|14|TRBV20-1
SASAIQGEDNYGYT
>many|TRBJ2-5|11|TRBV18
ASSPNGKETQY
>-|TRBJ1-2|12|TRBV12-3/TRBV12-4
ASSLWDRGYGYT
>many|TRBJ2-6|14|TRBV27
ASSFSLASGANVLT